The clone carrying this TCR beta chain was detected many times. Its specificity is unknown. The junction differs from germline at one of its ends, possibly a read error. The data are from a study of Graves' ophthalmopathy and Graves' hyperthyroidism. Study results and caveats: Also, most clonotypes expanded in the thyroid above 0.001 frequency appeared in blood.

Donors with ophthalmopathy: moderate-to-severe activity, CAS ≥3, NOSPECS ≥4, duration under 3 months. A volume of 10 ml of fresh peripheral blood supplied the PBMCs. The length of the CDR3 is 14 residues. Germline V CDR1 and CDR2: SGHTA, FQGNSA. TCR beta CDR3 regions were amplified from RNA transcripts. First-round RT-PCR relied on HTBI primers, and a second-round multiplex PCR came next. From the multiplex PCR reads, TCRdb called clonotypes with MiXCR, one entry per CDR3 protein. This sample carries hundreds of thousands of distinct CDR3 sequences, 20% to 25% of them seen once, and the ten largest clones take around 40%.

The receptor was isolated from a woman between 45 and 60 years old with Graves' ophthalmopathy. Sequenced sample: peripheral blood. The V call is TRBV7-2, the J call TRBJ2-7; 9 bases align to TRBD2. CDR3 sequence (DNA): TGTGCCAGCAGCATAGCGGGAGTCCCCTACGAGCAGTACTTC. Its translation is CASSIAGVPYEQYF.